This entry concerns a single TCR beta chain. As handled by the study authors: Estimated nucleated cell counts came from reference gene primer amplification. Here immunoSEQ multiplex PCR was the method, and the copy in TCRdb shows in-frame clones only, minus some. V, J and clone size were drawn from that table, and D and trimming were deduced from the DNA. The data show a few hundred thousand clones, over 75% seen once. This specimen belongs to a study of blood T cell repertoires in COVID-19. Study information: COVID-19 samples, acute and convalescent, were from the United States, Italy and Spain. Sources were T cells, B-cell-depleted T cells, or PBMCs; the material itself was cDNA or gDNA.

This CDR3 has 16 residues. Germline V gene data show CDR1 as MDHEN and CDR2 as SYDVKM. Losses at the gene ends were 1 base for V and 0 bases for J; bases not matched to a gene: 3. This clonotype was sampled from a man aged 50 or older with active or convalescent COVID-19. This chain joins TRBV28 and TRBJ2-1; 7 positions match TRBD2. Material: peripheral blood. The CDR3 spells CASSLSSSGSYNEQFF. The CDR3, as DNA: TGTGCCAGCAGTTTATCGTCTAGCGGCTCCTACAATGAGCAGTTCTTC.